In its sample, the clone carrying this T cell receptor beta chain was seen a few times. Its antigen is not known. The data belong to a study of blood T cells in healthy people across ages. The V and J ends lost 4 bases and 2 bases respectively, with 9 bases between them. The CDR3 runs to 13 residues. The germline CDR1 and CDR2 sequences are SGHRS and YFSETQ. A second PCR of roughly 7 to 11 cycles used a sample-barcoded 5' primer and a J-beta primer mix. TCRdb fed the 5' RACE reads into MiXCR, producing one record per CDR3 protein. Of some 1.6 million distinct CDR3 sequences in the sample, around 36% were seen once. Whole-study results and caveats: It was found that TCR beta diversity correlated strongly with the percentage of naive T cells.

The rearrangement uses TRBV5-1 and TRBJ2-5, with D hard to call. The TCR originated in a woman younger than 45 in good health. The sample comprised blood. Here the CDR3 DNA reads TGCGCCAGCAGCGCCGCTAGGCAAGAGACCCAGTACTTC. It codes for CASSAARQETQYF.